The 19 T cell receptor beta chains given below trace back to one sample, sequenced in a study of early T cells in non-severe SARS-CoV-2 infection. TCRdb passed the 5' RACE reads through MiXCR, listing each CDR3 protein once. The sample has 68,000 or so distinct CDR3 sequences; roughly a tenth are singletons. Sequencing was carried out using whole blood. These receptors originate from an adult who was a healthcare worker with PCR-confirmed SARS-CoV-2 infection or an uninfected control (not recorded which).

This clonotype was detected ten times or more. CDR3 bases: TGTGCCACCAGTGATTTCCCGGTCGGACCCGGCCCTCCCTACGAGCAGTACTTC. Protein product: CATSDFPVGPGPPYEQYF. The chain combines TRBV24-1 with TRBJ2-7; D is unresolved. The V end was cut by 1 base, the J end by 2 bases, with 20 bases between. Germline assignment: CDR1 KGHDR and CDR2 SFDVKD. The CDR3 spans 18 residues.

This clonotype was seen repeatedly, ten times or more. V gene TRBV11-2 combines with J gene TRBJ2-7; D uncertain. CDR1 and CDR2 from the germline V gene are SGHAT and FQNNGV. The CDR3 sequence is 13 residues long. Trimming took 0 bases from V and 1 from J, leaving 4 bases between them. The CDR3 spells CASSLEPSYEQYF. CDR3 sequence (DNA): TGTGCCAGCAGCTTAGAGCCATCCTACGAGCAGTACTTC.

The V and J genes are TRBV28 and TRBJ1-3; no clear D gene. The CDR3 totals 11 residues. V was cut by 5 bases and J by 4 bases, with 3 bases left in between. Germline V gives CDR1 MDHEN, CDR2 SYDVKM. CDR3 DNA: TGTGCCAGCAGTGAGGGAAACACCATATATTTT. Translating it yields CASSEGNTIYF.

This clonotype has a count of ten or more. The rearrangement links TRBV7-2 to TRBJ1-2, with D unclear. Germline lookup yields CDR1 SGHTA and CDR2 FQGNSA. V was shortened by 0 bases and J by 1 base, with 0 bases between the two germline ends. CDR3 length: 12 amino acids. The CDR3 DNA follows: TGTGCCAGCAGCTTAGCTAACTATGGCTACACCTTC. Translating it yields CASSLANYGYTF.

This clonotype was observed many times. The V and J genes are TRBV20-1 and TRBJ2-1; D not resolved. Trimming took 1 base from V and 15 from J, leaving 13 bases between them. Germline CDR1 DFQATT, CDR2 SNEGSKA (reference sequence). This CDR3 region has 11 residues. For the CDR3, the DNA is TGCAGTGCTAGAGTCCCGGGCGGACCGTTCTTC. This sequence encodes CSARVPGGPFF.

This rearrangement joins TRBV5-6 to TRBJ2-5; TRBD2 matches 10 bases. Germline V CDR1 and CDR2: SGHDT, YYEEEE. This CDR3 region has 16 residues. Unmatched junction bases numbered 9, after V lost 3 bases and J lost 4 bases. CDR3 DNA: TGTGCCAGCAGCTCTCTAGCGGGAGCAGAGATAGAGACCCAGTACTTC. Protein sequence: CASSSLAGAEIETQYF.

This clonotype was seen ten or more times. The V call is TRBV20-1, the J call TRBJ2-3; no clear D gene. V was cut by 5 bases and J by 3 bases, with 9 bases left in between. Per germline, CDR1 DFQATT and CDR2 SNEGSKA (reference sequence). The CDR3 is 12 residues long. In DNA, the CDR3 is TGCAGTGCTGGTCTGGGGACAGATACGCAGTATTTT. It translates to CSAGLGTDTQYF.

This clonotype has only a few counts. The CDR3 is CSVDRTGISNYGYTF. The CDR3 nucleotides are TGCAGCGTTGACAGGACAGGCATCTCTAACTATGGCTACACCTTC. The chain links TRBV29-1 to TRBJ1-2; TRBD1 aligns across 7 bases. The CDR3 is made up of 15 amino acids. Germline trimming cut 3 bases from V and 0 bases from J; bases unmatched to any gene: 7. CDR1 is SQVTM and CDR2 is ANQGSEA in the germline V gene.

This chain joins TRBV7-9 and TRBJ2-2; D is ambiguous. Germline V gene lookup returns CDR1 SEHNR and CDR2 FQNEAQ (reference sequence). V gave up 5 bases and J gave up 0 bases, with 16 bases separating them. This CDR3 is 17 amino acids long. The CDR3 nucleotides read TGTGCCAGCAGCCTCTCCGTGTGGAACGCGAACACCGGGGAGCTGTTTTTT. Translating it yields CASSLSVWNANTGELFF.

CDR3 protein: CSATLALGNEQYF. In DNA form, the CDR3 reads TGCAGTGCAACATTAGCGCTAGGGAACGAGCAGTACTTC. The chain uses TRBV20-1 and TRBJ2-7; maybe TRBD2 (5 bases). The CDR3 contains 13 residues. V gave up 6 bases and J gave up 5 bases, with 17 bases separating them. Germline CDR1 DFQATT, CDR2 SNEGSKA (reference sequence).

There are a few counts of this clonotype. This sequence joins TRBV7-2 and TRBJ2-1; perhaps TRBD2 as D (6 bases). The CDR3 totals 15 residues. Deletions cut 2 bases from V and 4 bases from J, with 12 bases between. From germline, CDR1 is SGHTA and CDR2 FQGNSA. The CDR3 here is CASSLLPSGYNEQFF. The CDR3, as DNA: TGTGCCAGCAGCTTACTACCCAGCGGGTACAATGAGCAGTTCTTC. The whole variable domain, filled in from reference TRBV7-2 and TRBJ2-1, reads GAGVSQSPSNKVTEKGKDVELRCDPISGHTALYWYRQSLGQGLEFLIYFQGNSAPDKSGLPSDRFSAERTGGSVSTLTIQRTQQEDSAVYLCASSLLPSGYNEQFFGPGTRLTVL.

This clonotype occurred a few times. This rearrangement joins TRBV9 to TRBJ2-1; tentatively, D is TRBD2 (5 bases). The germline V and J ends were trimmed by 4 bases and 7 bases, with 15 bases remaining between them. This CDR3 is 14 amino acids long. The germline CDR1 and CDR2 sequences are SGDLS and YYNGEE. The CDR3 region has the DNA TGTGCCAGCAGCCCTCCGGAGCGGACGAATGAGCAGTTCTTC. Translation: CASSPPERTNEQFF.

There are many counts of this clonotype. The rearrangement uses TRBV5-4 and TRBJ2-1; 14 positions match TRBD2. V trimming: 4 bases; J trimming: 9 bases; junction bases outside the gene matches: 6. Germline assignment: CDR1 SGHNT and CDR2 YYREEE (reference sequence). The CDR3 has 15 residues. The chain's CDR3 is CASSQGLAGEGEQFF. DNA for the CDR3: TGTGCCAGCAGCCAGGGACTAGCGGGAGAGGGTGAGCAGTTCTTC.

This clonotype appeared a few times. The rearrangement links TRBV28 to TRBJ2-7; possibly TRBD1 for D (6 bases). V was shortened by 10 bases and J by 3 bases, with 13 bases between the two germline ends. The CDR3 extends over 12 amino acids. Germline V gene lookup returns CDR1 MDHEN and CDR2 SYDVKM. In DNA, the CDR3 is TGTGCCACCCGGGACACGAGCTACGAGCAGTACTTC. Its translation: CATRDTSYEQYF. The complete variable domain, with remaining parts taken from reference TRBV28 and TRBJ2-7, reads DVKVTQSSRYLVKRTGEKVFLECVQDMDHENMFWYRQDPGLGLRLIYFSYDVKMKEKGDIPEGYSVSREKKERFSLILESASTNQTSMYLCATRDTSYEQYFGPGTRLTVT.

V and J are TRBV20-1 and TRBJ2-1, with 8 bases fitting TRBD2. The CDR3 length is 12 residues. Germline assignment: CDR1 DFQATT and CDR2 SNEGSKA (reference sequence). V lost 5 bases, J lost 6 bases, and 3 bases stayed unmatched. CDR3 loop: CSARTSFNEQFF. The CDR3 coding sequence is TGCAGTGCTCGGACTAGCTTCAATGAGCAGTTCTTC.

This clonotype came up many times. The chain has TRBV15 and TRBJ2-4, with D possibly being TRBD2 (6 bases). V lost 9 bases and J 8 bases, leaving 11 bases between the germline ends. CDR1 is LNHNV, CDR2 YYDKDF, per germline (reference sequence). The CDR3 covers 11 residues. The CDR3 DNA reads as TGTGCCACAGGGGTAGCGGACATTCAGTACTTC. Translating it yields CATGVADIQYF.

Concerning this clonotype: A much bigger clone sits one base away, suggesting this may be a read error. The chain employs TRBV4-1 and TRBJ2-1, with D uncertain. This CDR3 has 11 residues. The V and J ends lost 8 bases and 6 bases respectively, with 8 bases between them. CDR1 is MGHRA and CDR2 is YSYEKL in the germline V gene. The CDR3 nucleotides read TGCGCCAGCGGAAGTAGCAATGAGCAGTTCTTC. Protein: CASGSSNEQFF.

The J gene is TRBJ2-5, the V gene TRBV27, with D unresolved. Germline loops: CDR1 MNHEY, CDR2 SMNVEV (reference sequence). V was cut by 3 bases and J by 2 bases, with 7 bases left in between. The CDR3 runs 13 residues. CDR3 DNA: TGTGCCAGCAGTTTCGGGTCTCAAGAGACCCAGTACTTC. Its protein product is CASSFGSQETQYF.

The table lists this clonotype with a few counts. The CDR3: CASSPRDRYQETQYF. CDR3 sequence (DNA): TGTGCCAGCAGCCCACGGGACAGGTACCAAGAGACCCAGTACTTC. The V gene is TRBV9, the J gene TRBJ2-5; 8 bases are a match to TRBD1. Per the germline V gene, CDR1 is SGDLS and CDR2 is YYNGEE. The CDR3 is 15 amino acids. Trimming at V came to 4 bases and at J to 0 bases, leaving 5 bases not matched to a gene.